This entry is about one T cell receptor (beta chain). This sample is part of a study of blood T cell repertoires in COVID-19. About the study: Material from acute and convalescent COVID-19 was sourced from the United States, Italy and Spain.

TCRdb's table, derived via immunoSEQ multiplex PCR, lists solely in-frame clones and lacks some. Among some 150,000 clones listed, more than 85% were seen once. V was cut by 3 bases and J by 3 bases, with 14 bases left in between. The CDR3 covers 15 residues. Germline V gene sequence: CDR1 MGHDK, CDR2 SYGVNS. What was sequenced was peripheral blood. This chain joins TRBV25-1 and TRBJ1-1; maybe TRBD1 (6 bases). The clonotype originates from a woman aged 70-85 years with acute or convalescent COVID-19. CDR3 nucleotides: TGTGCCAGCAGTGACGGGACAACACGGGACACTGAAGCTTTCTTT. It codes for CASSDGTTRDTEAFF.